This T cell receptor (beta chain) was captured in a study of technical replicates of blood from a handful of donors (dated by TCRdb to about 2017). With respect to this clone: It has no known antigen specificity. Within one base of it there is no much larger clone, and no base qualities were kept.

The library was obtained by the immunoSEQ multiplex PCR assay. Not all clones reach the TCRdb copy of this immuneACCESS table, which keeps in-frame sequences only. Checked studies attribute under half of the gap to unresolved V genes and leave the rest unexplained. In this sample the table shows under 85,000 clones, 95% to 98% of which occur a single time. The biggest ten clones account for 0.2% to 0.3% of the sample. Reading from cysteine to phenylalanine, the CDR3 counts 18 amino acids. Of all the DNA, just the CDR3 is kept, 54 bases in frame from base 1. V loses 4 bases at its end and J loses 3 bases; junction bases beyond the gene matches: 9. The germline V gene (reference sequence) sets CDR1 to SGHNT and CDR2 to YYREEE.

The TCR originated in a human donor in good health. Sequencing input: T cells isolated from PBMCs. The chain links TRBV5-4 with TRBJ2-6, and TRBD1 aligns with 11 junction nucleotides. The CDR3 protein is CASSPLRTGGFGANVLTF. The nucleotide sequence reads TGTGCCAGCAGCCCCCTCCGGACAGGGGGCTTTGGGGCCAACGTCCTGACTTTC.